This T cell receptor beta chain stems from a study of CD8+CD57+ T cells in acquired aplastic anemia. The overall study: Sorted CD4+ and CD8+ cells yielded DNA averaging around 3.5 ug. Study-level findings and limits: Between patients and controls, twenty-nine CD8+ CDR3 sequences were found in common.

The germline CDR1 and CDR2 sequences are SGHRS and YFSETQ. This CDR3 is 15 amino acids long. Between the trimmed V and J ends, which lost 4 bases and 0 bases, there was a span of 13 bases. The sequenced patients had an expansion of CD8+CD57+ cells seen by flow cytometry. Severe acquired aplastic anemia was present in every patient. Patients had not yet gotten any therapy when their blood was taken for sampling. Genomic DNA, the template, was used for profiling of the TCR beta VDJ and CDR3. TCRdb reprocessed the reads with MiXCR, giving one entry per CDR3 protein. The sample shows more than 200,000 distinct CDR3 sequences, roughly 53% of them seen only once. In the case of this clonotype: What it binds is not known.

The chain couples TRBV5-1 to TRBJ1-1, with D possibly matching TRBD1 (5 bases). The source of this sequence is a human donor with aplastic anemia. Sequencing was carried out using sorted CD4+, CD8+, or CD8+CD57+ T cells (not recorded which) from PBMCs. The CDR3 bases are TGCGCCAGCAGCCAGTACGGGGACTTGAACACTGAAGCTTTCTTT. Its protein product is CASSQYGDLNTEAFF.